This TCR beta chain was sequenced in a study of OX40 agonist ivuxolimab in advanced cancers. With regard to the full study: Ivuxolimab was a fully human IgG2 agonistic monoclonal antibody targeting the costimulatory receptor OX40 (CD134). Intravenous ivuxolimab was administered to patients every 2 weeks at six dose levels: 0.01, 0.1, 0.3, 1.5, 3 and 10 mg/kg. Of the approximately 50 dose-escalation patients, hepatocellular carcinoma was present in around 20, melanoma in roughly 15, renal cell carcinoma in 9 and head and neck cancer in 9. In the dose-escalation cohort, 82.7% of patients were male, and the mean age was roughly 56 years with a range of roughly 23 to 79. Patients were allowed to have had prior anti-PD-1, anti-PD-L1 or anti-CTLA-4 therapy, and 40% of the dose-escalation patients had been treated with checkpoint inhibitors. Partial responses occurred in three dose-escalation patients: two with cutaneous melanoma and one with hepatocellular carcinoma. Peripheral TCRbeta sequencing was intended to test whether TCR sequence diversity was altered and clonal T-cell expansion was caused by ivuxolimab. The paper covers the monotherapy dose-escalation part of the phase I ivuxolimab trial, which included N of about 50 patients. Study-level results and caveats: In the 0.1-3.0 mg/kg groups, partial responders were among the patients with the lowest normalized peripheral clonal expansion, particularly in CD8+ T cells. Clonal expansion of both CD4+ and CD8+ blood T cells was observed from baseline to week 6 at doses 0.1 to 3.0 mg/kg. After ivuxolimab, expanded clones were on average more numerous among CD8+ T cells than among CD4+ T cells. Low levels of normalized T-cell clonal expansion were also seen in some patients who did not respond. Which antigens the clonally expanded peripheral T cells were specific for was not determined.

The trial excluded patients who had a history of autoimmune disease or were on systemic immunosuppression. Peripheral blood for TCR sequencing was collected from all dose cohorts at baseline, on cycle 4 day 1, and on cycle 7 day 1. The samples were drawn from a first-in-human, open-label, multicenter phase I dose-escalation trial of ivuxolimab. Adults with locally advanced or metastatic melanoma, renal cell carcinoma, hepatocellular carcinoma or head and neck squamous cell carcinoma were enrolled in the trial. Before TCR sequencing, CD4+ T cells and CD8+ T cells were sorted from peripheral blood as separate populations. Deletion took 5 bases off V and 0 bases off J, with a span of 5 bases between the germline ends. In the germline V gene, CDR1 corresponds to MDHEN and CDR2 to SYDVKM. The cysteine opens and the phenylalanine closes a CDR3 of 13 amino acids. Only the CDR3 region is kept as DNA, spanning 39 bases read in frame from base 1.

Concerning this clone itself: Its target antigen remains unknown. Qualities for individual bases were not recorded, and no much larger clone is one base off.

For sequencing of the TCRbeta CDR3 region, genomic DNA was extracted from the sorted cells. TCRbeta CDR3 regions were sequenced using the immunoSEQ Assay. TCRdb carries this immuneACCESS record with in-frame sequences only. Its versions omit some clonotypes, under half of them owing to an unresolved V gene in the studies checked, with the rest unexplained. The sample includes about 78,000 clones, with almost 95% observed a single time. The top ten clones comprise 2.5% to 3% of the sample. The source is an adult with an advanced solid tumor such as melanoma, head and neck, liver or kidney cancer. The sequence is built from TRBV28 and TRBJ2-1; the D gene assignment is ambiguous. The sequences come from CD4+ or CD8+ T cells sorted from blood, collected in a trial of the OX40 agonist ivuxolimab. The nucleotide sequence reads TGTGCCAGCAGTCCCCCCTCCTACAATGAGCAGTTCTTC. It encodes CASSPPSYNEQFF. The reference TRBV28 and TRBJ2-1 proteins fill in what lies around the CDR3, so the full variable domain reads DVKVTQSSRYLVKRTGEKVFLECVQDMDHENMFWYRQDPGLGLRLIYFSYDVKMKEKGDIPEGYSVSREKKERFSLILESASTNQTSMYLCASSPPSYNEQFFGPGTRLTVL.